Listed below are T cell receptor beta chains from one sample, sequenced in a study of blood T cell repertoires in COVID-19. Here immunoSEQ multiplex PCR was the method, and the copy in TCRdb shows in-frame clones only, minus some. The repertoire holds some 120,000 clones, with roughly 81% as singletons. Material: peripheral blood. These receptors all stem from a human donor in a cohort sampled during active COVID-19. Both conserved end residues are part of each CDR3. The D gene is left open where the match is weak. Clone size appears in some rows only: once, few, many, or a class for an expanded clone.

TRBV10-3,.,TRBJ2-1,TRBD2,CAISGTSGRSYNEQFF,TGTGCCATCAGTGGGACTAGCGGCCGCTCCTACAATGAGCAGTTCTTC
TRBV14,.,TRBJ1-2,.,CASSPGLSGINYGYTF,TGTGCCAGCAGCCCGGGTCTCTCTGGAATTAACTATGGCTACACCTTC
TRBV9,.,TRBJ2-3,TRBD2,CASSVVGGEPSTDTQYF,TGTGCCAGCAGCGTAGTGGGGGGGGAGCCTAGCACAGATACGCAGTATTTT
TRBV16,.,TRBJ1-6,.,CASSQFGGSASPLHF,TGTGCCAGCAGCCAATTCGGGGGTTCGGCATCACCCCTCCACTTT
TRBV18,.,TRBJ2-7,TRBD2,CASSPPSGGSYEQYF,TGTGCCAGCTCACCCCCTAGCGGGGGCTCCTACGAGCAGTACTTC
TRBV7-9,few,TRBJ2-1,TRBD2,CASSPLAGAYNEQFF,TGTGCCAGCAGCCCACTAGCGGGGGCCTACAATGAGCAGTTCTTC
TRBV18,few,TRBJ2-2,.,CASSPSGASPTGELFF,TGTGCCAGCTCACCCTCAGGGGCGAGCCCGACCGGGGAGCTGTTTTTT
TRBV27,.,TRBJ1-2,.,CATADSYYGYTF,TGTGCCACCGCGGACAGTTACTATGGCTACACCTTC
TRBV5-4,.,TRBJ1-2,TRBD1,CASSVGRDRGLWSYGYTF,TGTGCCAGCAGCGTTGGCCGGGACAGGGGGCTGTGGAGCTATGGCTACACCTTC
TRBV3-1/TRBV3-2,.,TRBJ1-2,TRBD1,CASGPGTGQVDDGYTF,TGTGCCAGCGGTCCGGGGACCGGACAGGTGGATGATGGCTACACCTTC
TRBV6-2/TRBV6-3,.,TRBJ1-5,.,CASSSLAPTQPQHF,TGTGCCAGCAGTTCCCTGGCCCCAACTCAGCCCCAGCATTTT
TRBV3-1/TRBV3-2,once,TRBJ1-5,.,CASSQDRGGSQPQHF,TGTGCCAGCAGCCAAGATAGGGGGGGAAGTCAGCCCCAGCATTTT
TRBV27,once,TRBJ1-2,TRBD1,CASSLAGQAYGYTF,TGTGCCAGCAGTCTAGCCGGACAGGCCTATGGCTACACCTTC
TRBV15,.,TRBJ2-6,TRBD1,CATSRKGQGSGANVLTF,TGTGCCACCAGCCGTAAGGGACAGGGCTCTGGGGCCAACGTCCTGACTTTC
TRBV1,.,TRBJ2-2,.,CTSSHHREGTGELFF,TGCACCAGCAGCCACCACAGGGAGGGCACCGGGGAGCTGTTTTTT
TRBV5-1,.,TRBJ1-3,.,CASSFGFSGNTIYF,TGCGCCAGCAGCTTTGGCTTCTCTGGAAACACCATATATTTT
TRBV5-1,once,TRBJ2-3,.,CASSPDSNTDTQYF,TGCGCCAGCAGCCCAGACTCGAACACAGATACGCAGTATTTT
TRBV27,.,TRBJ1-2,.,CASSLSGHYGYTF,TGTGCCAGCAGTTTATCGGGCCACTATGGCTACACCTTC
TRBV4-1,few,TRBJ2-7,TRBD1,CASSHPGQGYEQYF,TGCGCCAGCAGCCATCCGGGACAGGGCTACGAGCAGTACTTC
TRBV10-2,.,TRBJ2-7,.,CASSQTAAEQYF,TGCGCCAGCTCACAGACCGCCGCCGAGCAGTACTTC
TRBV30,.,TRBJ2-3,.,CAWRSNRESTDTQYF,TGTGCCTGGAGATCAAACAGGGAATCTACAGATACGCAGTATTTT
TRBV5-4,.,TRBJ2-6,TRBD1,CASSPQQGKDGANVLTF,TGTGCCAGCAGCCCACAACAGGGGAAAGATGGGGCCAACGTCCTGACTTTC
TRBV3-1/TRBV3-2,once,TRBJ1-2,.,CASSQDIGGDYGYTF,TGTGCCAGCAGCCAAGATATCGGGGGAGACTATGGCTACACCTTC
TRBV19,few,TRBJ1-5,TRBD1,CASSILTGARAQHF,TGTGCCAGTAGTATCCTAACAGGGGCAAGGGCTCAGCATTTT
TRBV24-1,once,TRBJ2-1,.,CATSDPGLGEQFF,TGTGCCACCAGTGACCCGGGACTCGGCGAGCAGTTCTTC
TRBV5-8,.,TRBJ1-5,.,CASSLLRQPQHF,TGTGCCAGCAGCCTCCTCCGTCAGCCCCAGCATTTT
TRBV24-1,few,TRBJ2-3,.,CATSDSSVADTQYF,TGTGCCACCAGTGATTCTAGCGTAGCAGATACGCAGTATTTT
TRBV11-2,.,TRBJ2-7,.,CASSEQLPLTYEQYF,TGTGCCAGCAGCGAACAGCTTCCCCTAACCTACGAGCAGTACTTC
TRBV3-1/TRBV3-2,.,TRBJ1-2,.,CATLGYALHYGYTF,TGTGCCACCCTAGGATACGCCCTACACTATGGCTACACCTTC
TRBV5-1,.,TRBJ1-4,.,CASSLDGQPERKLFF,TGCGCCAGCAGCTTGGATGGACAGCCCGAACGGAAACTGTTTTTT
TRBV11-2,.,TRBJ2-5,TRBD1,CASSPRDRGATQYF,TGTGCCAGCAGCCCCCGGGACAGGGGAGCGACCCAGTACTTC
TRBV18,few,TRBJ1-5,TRBD1,CASSGQGASNQPQHF,TGTGCCAGCTCCGGACAGGGGGCGAGCAATCAGCCCCAGCATTTT
TRBV19,many,TRBJ2-5,TRBD2,CASSGGDLIYNQETQYF,TGTGCCAGTTCCGGGGGGGACTTAATCTATAACCAAGAGACCCAGTACTTC
TRBV7-9,.,TRBJ1-2,TRBD1,CASSFGTASNYGYTF,TGTGCCAGCAGCTTCGGGACAGCTTCTAACTATGGCTACACCTTC
TRBV7-6,.,TRBJ2-7,TRBD1,CASSPGTGSYEQYF,TGTGCCAGCAGCCCTGGGACAGGTAGCTACGAGCAGTACTTC
TRBV28,.,TRBJ2-1,TRBD2,CASSTIAGVVNEQFF,TGTGCCAGCAGCACCATAGCGGGGGTCGTCAATGAGCAGTTCTTC
TRBV3-1/TRBV3-2,.,TRBJ2-1,.,CASSQVNTETNEQFF,TGTGCCAGCAGCCAAGTGAATACAGAAACCAATGAGCAGTTCTTC
TRBV19,.,TRBJ2-1,TRBD2,CASSPGGGRGPTNEQFF,TGTGCCAGTAGTCCCGGCGGGGGGCGGGGGCCGACCAATGAGCAGTTCTTC
TRBV10-3,.,TRBJ1-6,.,CAISDGQGNSPLHF,TGTGCCATCAGTGACGGGCAGGGTAATTCACCCCTCCACTTT
TRBV11-2,.,TRBJ2-1,TRBD1,CASSDGTDFGLNNEQFF,TGTGCCAGCAGCGACGGGACAGACTTTGGGCTTAACAATGAGCAGTTCTTC
TRBV6-5,.,TRBJ2-2,TRBD1,CASRTGGSGELFF,TGTGCCAGTAGGACAGGGGGGTCCGGGGAGCTGTTTTTT
TRBV6-6,.,TRBJ1-2,.,CASSYRGYGYTF,TGTGCCAGCAGTTACAGGGGGTATGGCTACACCTTC
TRBV6-1,.,TRBJ2-5,TRBD1,CASSENAGGGTGGETQYF,TGTGCCAGCAGTGAAAATGCAGGAGGCGGGACAGGGGGGGAGACCCAGTACTTC
TRBV18,.,TRBJ1-3,TRBD1,CASSAGQGIFSGNTIYF,TGTGCCAGCTCAGCGGGACAGGGGATCTTCTCTGGAAACACCATATATTTT
TRBV9,.,TRBJ2-7,.,CASSVGQGQGYEQYF,TGTGCCAGCAGCGTAGGTCAGGGTCAGGGCTACGAGCAGTACTTC
TRBV27,.,TRBJ1-1,.,CASSLGPQGSGVNTEAFF,TGTGCCAGCAGTTTAGGACCCCAGGGGAGCGGGGTGAACACTGAAGCTTTCTTT
TRBV5-1,.,TRBJ1-1,TRBD1,CASSFGQGGNEAFF,TGCGCCAGCAGCTTCGGACAGGGGGGAAATGAAGCTTTCTTT
TRBV12-5,once,TRBJ2-3,.,CASGPRGGDTDTQYF,TGTGCTAGTGGTCCGAGGGGCGGGGACACAGATACGCAGTATTTT
TRBV5-1,.,TRBJ2-7,TRBD2,CASSFSGDSYEQYF,TGCGCCAGCAGCTTTAGCGGGGATAGCTACGAGCAGTACTTC
TRBV3-1/TRBV3-2,few,TRBJ1-4,.,CASSLGRGNEKLFF,TGTGCCAGCAGCCTCGGCAGGGGAAATGAAAAACTGTTTTTT
TRBV20-1,.,TRBJ2-1,.,CSASTREVTFF,TGCAGTGCTAGTACCAGGGAGGTAACGTTCTTC
TRBV19,.,TRBJ1-1,.,CASRPLGGADTEAFF,TGTGCCAGTAGGCCCTTGGGGGGTGCGGACACTGAAGCTTTCTTT
TRBV5-1,.,TRBJ1-4,.,CASSVTGYEKLFF,TGCGCCAGCAGCGTAACAGGGTATGAAAAACTGTTTTTT
TRBV15,.,TRBJ1-6,.,CATSRDGGNSPLHF,TGTGCCACCAGCAGAGACGGGGGGAATTCACCCCTCCACTTT